A single sample gave rise to the 26 T cell receptor beta chains below, sequenced in a study of cytomegalovirus exposure and HLA in healthy donors. Libraries were prepared by immunoSEQ multiplex PCR; TCRdb keeps only in-frame clonotypes and omits some of them. The repertoire holds around 180,000 clones, around four fifths seen once, with roughly 6.5% in the top ten. The sequencing input was PBMCs. Every receptor here comes from a man between 18 and 29 years old in good health and CMV-seropositive.

The chain uses TRBV19 and TRBJ1-5; a possible D gene is TRBD1 (6 bases). Germline V CDR1 and CDR2: LNHDA, SQIVND (reference sequence). The CDR3 is made up of 15 amino acids. V was pared by 9 bases and J by 3 bases, with 18 bases between. The CDR3 region has the DNA TGTGCCAGCGTCGACAGGCGTCACCTCAATCAGCCCCAGCATTTT. This translates into CASVDRRHLNQPQHF.

This chain links TRBV2 with TRBJ2-1; D is undetermined. V was shortened by 6 bases and J by 10 bases, with 16 bases between the two germline ends. CDR1 and CDR2 from the germline V gene are SNHLY and FYNNEI. This CDR3 contains 13 residues. As DNA, the CDR3 is TGTGCCAGCAGCCTCGTGACGGGTATCGAGCAGTTCTTC. As protein: CASSLVTGIEQFF.

This chain joins TRBV2 and TRBJ2-3; 8 bases are a match to TRBD2. V was clipped by 11 bases and J by 7 bases; unmatched bases: 11. This CDR3 spans 13 amino acids. The germline gives CDR1 SNHLY, CDR2 FYNNEI. The CDR3 DNA reads TGTGCCCTAAGGGAACTAGCGGAAAATACGCAGTATTTT. Translating it yields CALRELAENTQYF.

This clone was seen a few times. The chain employs TRBV11-1 and TRBJ2-3, with D perhaps TRBD2 (5 bases). CDR1 is SGHAT, CDR2 FQDESV, per germline (reference sequence). V lost 2 bases to trimming and J lost 4 bases, with 10 bases between them. There are 14 residues in the CDR3. The CDR3 DNA reads as TGTGCCAGCAGCTTAATGGCGGGCCCAGATACGCAGTATTTT. Translating gives CASSLMAGPDTQYF.

The chain couples TRBV7-2 to TRBJ2-7, with 7 bases fitting TRBD2. The CDR3 is made up of 14 amino acids. Germline V gives CDR1 SGHTA, CDR2 FQGNSA. Trimming took 8 bases from V and 1 from J; bases not matched to a gene: 8. The CDR3, as DNA: TGTGCCAGCTCTGATGGGAGGGATTCCTACGAGCAGTACTTC. Its protein is CASSDGRDSYEQYF.

The J gene is TRBJ2-1, the V gene TRBV30; TRBD2 matches at 7 bases. The germline gives CDR1 GTSNPN, CDR2 SVGIG (reference sequence). The CDR3 has 14 residues. V shed 3 bases, J shed 2 bases, and the junction held 4 bases outside the gene matches. CDR3 DNA: TGTGCCTGGAGGGGGCGGGAGACCTACAATGAGCAGTTCTTC. This sequence encodes CAWRGRETYNEQFF. Looking up the rest from reference TRBV30 and TRBJ2-1 gives the full variable domain: SQTIHQWPATLVQPVGSPLSLECTVEGTSNPNLYWYRQAAGRGLQLLFYSVGIGQISSEVPQNLSASRPQDRQFILSSKKLLLSDSGFYLCAWRGRETYNEQFFGPGTRLTVL.

The chain is built from TRBV7-2 and TRBJ2-6; no clear D gene. The CDR3 extends over 17 amino acids. Germline CDR1 SGHTA, CDR2 FQGNSA. V was pared by 1 base and J by 2 bases, with 12 bases between. CDR3 sequence reads: CASSLVVGQAGANVLTF. CDR3 nucleotides: TGTGCCAGCAGCTTAGTGGTCGGTCAGGCTGGGGCCAACGTCCTGACTTTC. The full variable domain, its missing parts supplied by reference TRBV7-2 and TRBJ2-6, is GAGVSQSPSNKVTEKGKDVELRCDPISGHTALYWYRQSLGQGLEFLIYFQGNSAPDKSGLPSDRFSAERTGGSVSTLTIQRTQQEDSAVYLCASSLVVGQAGANVLTFGAGSRLTVL.

The rearrangement links TRBV30 to TRBJ2-7; D may be TRBD2 (7 bases). The length of the CDR3 is 16 residues. With 8 bases removed from V and 3 bases from J, the gap between germline ends came to 26 bases. From germline, CDR1 is GTSNPN and CDR2 SVGIG (reference sequence). The CDR3 loop is CAGTQGRASWGYEQYF. The CDR3 coding sequence is TGTGCCGGGACCCAGGGGAGGGCCTCTTGGGGCTACGAGCAGTACTTC.

The gene calls are TRBV9 and TRBJ2-1, with D perhaps matching TRBD1 (6 bases). The CDR3 runs 13 residues. V was trimmed by 4 bases and J by 10 bases, leaving 15 bases between them. CDR1 is SGDLS and CDR2 is YYNGEE in the germline V gene. The CDR3 here is CASSWAQGSEQFF. In DNA, the CDR3 is TGTGCCAGCAGCTGGGCCCAGGGGTCGGAGCAGTTCTTC.

This clone appeared a few times. The chain combines TRBV4-2 with TRBJ2-2, with TRBD2 matching 13 bases. Trimming removed 4 bases from V and 6 bases from J; junction bases left unmatched: 17. The germline CDR1 and CDR2 sequences are LGHNA and YNFKEQ. The CDR3 runs 20 residues. The CDR3 region is CASSPDRGFGTSGTPGELFF. In nucleotides, the CDR3 is TGTGCCAGCAGCCCAGACAGGGGGTTTGGGACTAGCGGGACCCCCGGGGAGCTGTTTTTT.

The chain has TRBV7-3 and TRBJ2-7; D gene uncertain. The CDR3 extends over 13 amino acids. Trimming left V 5 bases short and J 4 bases short, with 12 bases between. In germline, CDR1 is SGHTA, CDR2 FQGTGA. The CDR3 reads CASSPSPGYEQYF. Written as DNA, the CDR3 is TGTGCCAGCAGCCCATCGCCGGGTTACGAGCAGTACTTC.

This clone was counted a single time. This chain joins TRBV28 and TRBJ2-5; 7 bases agree with TRBD2. Trimming removed 4 bases from V and 5 bases from J; junction bases left unmatched: 16. CDR1 is MDHEN and CDR2 is SYDVKM in the germline V gene. The CDR3 spans 17 residues. The CDR3 DNA follows: TGTGCCAGCAGTTCACCCCAAGGAGGACTAGGTCAGGAGACCCAGTACTTC. Its protein is CASSSPQGGLGQETQYF.

The V call is TRBV5-1, the J call TRBJ1-1, with 7 nucleotides matching TRBD1. With 4 bases clipped from V and 0 bases from J, the junction kept 3 bases outside the gene matches. Germline-derived CDR1 and CDR2 are SGHRS and YFSETQ. The CDR3 is made up of 14 amino acids. DNA of the CDR3: TGCGCCAGCAGCGGGGGACAGATGAACACTGAAGCTTTCTTT. Amino acids: CASSGGQMNTEAFF.

The chain couples TRBV6-5 to TRBJ2-1; D may be TRBD1 (6 bases). This CDR3 has 15 amino acids. CDR1 is MNHEY and CDR2 is SVGAGI in the germline V gene. The V end lost 6 bases, the J end lost 4 bases, and 16 bases lay between the germline ends. CDR3 sequence: CASSRERQAYNEQFF. The CDR3, as DNA: TGTGCCAGCAGCCGCGAACGACAGGCTTACAATGAGCAGTTCTTC.

The J gene is TRBJ2-3, the V gene TRBV12-5; TRBD2 matches 8 bases. The CDR3 consists of 14 residues. CDR1 and CDR2 from the germline V gene are LGHNT and FRNRAP. Trimming at V came to 4 bases and at J to 6 bases, leaving 6 bases not matched to a gene. This CDR3 is CASGSFPGGDTQYF. The CDR3 nucleotides are TGTGCTAGTGGTTCCTTCCCGGGAGGGGATACGCAGTATTTT.

This clone has only one observation. CDR3 coding DNA: TGTGCCAGCAGTCTCAAATCTACTAGGACAGGGCGAATTGGAAAACTGTTTTTT. Its protein product is CASSLKSTRTGRIGKLFF. The chain is built from TRBV27 and TRBJ1-4, with 8 nucleotides matching TRBD1. The CDR3 is 18 residues long. CDR1 MNHEY and CDR2 SMNVEV come from the germline V gene (reference sequence). With V trimmed by 5 bases and J by 10 bases, 21 bases remained unmatched.

This clone occurred once. The gene calls are TRBV5-3 and TRBJ2-7; 9 bases agree with TRBD2. TRBV5-3 falls under the ORF class, with uncertain function. V dropped 10 bases and J dropped 3; count of bases not matched to a gene: 5. This CDR3 is built from 12 residues. In DNA form, the CDR3 reads TGTGCCTGCCCTAGCGGGAACTACGAGCAGTACTTC. Translation gives CACPSGNYEQYF.

This rearrangement joins TRBV29-1 to TRBJ2-3; TRBD1 matches 7 bases. The CDR3 is 17 amino acids. From germline, CDR1 is SQVTM and CDR2 ANQGSEA. V lost 3 bases, J lost 3 bases, and 15 bases stayed unmatched. The CDR3 nucleotides are TGCAGCGTTGACGGGACAGCGAGCGACAAGTTAACAGATACGCAGTATTTT. This encodes CSVDGTASDKLTDTQYF.

The rearrangement links TRBV9 to TRBJ2-3; 9 bases line up with TRBD2. Germline V gene lookup returns CDR1 SGDLS and CDR2 YYNGEE. V lost 2 bases and J lost 2; bases outside the gene matches: 3. CDR3 size: 15 residues. CDR3 in DNA: TGTGCCAGCAGCGTTCGGACTAGCGCCACAGATACGCAGTATTTT. This encodes CASSVRTSATDTQYF.

This chain links TRBV9 with TRBJ2-1; TRBD1 agrees at 7 bases. This CDR3 has 15 residues. V trimming: 0 bases; J trimming: 7 bases; junction bases outside the gene matches: 7. Germline values: CDR1 SGDLS, CDR2 YYNGEE. Written as DNA, the CDR3 is TGTGCCAGCAGCGTAGTGGGGACAGTTAGGAATGAGCAGTTCTTC. This translates into CASSVVGTVRNEQFF.

This chain connects TRBV5-6 to TRBJ1-2; possibly TRBD1 for D (5 bases). This CDR3 contains 14 residues. Germline loops: CDR1 SGHDT, CDR2 YYEEEE. V lost 4 bases and J 5 bases, leaving 15 bases between the germline ends. The CDR3 loop is CASSPTQGEYGYTF. CDR3 coding DNA: TGTGCCAGCAGCCCTACTCAGGGTGAATATGGCTACACCTTC.

This sequence joins TRBV28 and TRBJ1-2, with TRBD1 matching 7 bases. The CDR3 loop spans 16 amino acids. J gave up 5 bases and V 4 bases, and 13 bases lay outside the gene matches. In germline, CDR1 is MDHEN, CDR2 SYDVKM. CDR3 sequence: CASSSGGVGGDYGYTF. The CDR3, as DNA: TGTGCCAGCAGTTCTGGTGGTGTAGGGGGCGATTATGGCTACACCTTC.

This rearrangement joins TRBV5-1 to TRBJ2-7, with D possibly matching TRBD1 (5 bases). The CDR3 extends over 14 amino acids. Germline V gene sequence: CDR1 SGHRS, CDR2 YFSETQ. V lost 0 bases and J 1 base, leaving 8 bases between the germline ends. Here the CDR3 DNA reads TGCGCCAGCAGCTTGGGACAGATTTCCTACGAGCAGTACTTC. Amino acids: CASSLGQISYEQYF.

The chain joins TRBV30 to TRBJ2-7, with 14 bases matching TRBD2. Germline values: CDR1 GTSNPN, CDR2 SVGIG (reference sequence). This CDR3 contains 16 residues. Losses at the gene ends were 4 bases for V and 6 bases for J; bases not matched to a gene: 11. CDR3 amino acids: CAWTQGLAGASGEQYF. The DNA for the CDR3 is TGTGCCTGGACCCAGGGACTAGCGGGAGCATCGGGCGAGCAGTACTTC.

This clone appeared many times. The CDR3: CASSSADRVAETQYF. In nucleotides, the CDR3 is TGTGCCAGCAGCTCAGCAGACAGGGTGGCAGAGACCCAGTACTTC. The chain couples TRBV5-6 to TRBJ2-5, with TRBD1 matching 7 bases. Per the germline V gene, CDR1 is SGHDT and CDR2 is YYEEEE. V dropped 3 bases and J dropped 4; count of bases not matched to a gene: 9. This CDR3 has 15 amino acids.

The J gene is TRBJ1-1, the V gene TRBV11-2; D is unclear. Germline V lookup: CDR1 SGHAT, CDR2 FQNNGV. Trimming left V 5 bases short and J 5 bases short, with 15 bases between. The CDR3 runs to 14 residues. The CDR3 protein is CASSPTGVGTEAFF. The CDR3 DNA follows: TGTGCCAGCAGCCCCACGGGAGTTGGGACTGAAGCTTTCTTT.